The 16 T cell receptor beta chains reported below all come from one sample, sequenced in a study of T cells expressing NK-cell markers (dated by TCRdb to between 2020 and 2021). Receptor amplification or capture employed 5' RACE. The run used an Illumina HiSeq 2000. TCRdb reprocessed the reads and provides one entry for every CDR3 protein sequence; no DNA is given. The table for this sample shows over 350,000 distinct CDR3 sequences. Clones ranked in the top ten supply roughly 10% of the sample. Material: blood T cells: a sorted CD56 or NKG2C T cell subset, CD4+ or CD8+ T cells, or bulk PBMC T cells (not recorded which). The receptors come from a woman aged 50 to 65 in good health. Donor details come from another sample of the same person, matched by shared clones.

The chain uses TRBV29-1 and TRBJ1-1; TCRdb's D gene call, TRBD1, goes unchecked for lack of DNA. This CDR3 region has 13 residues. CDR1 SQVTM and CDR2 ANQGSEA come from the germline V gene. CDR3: CSVMGQESTEAFF. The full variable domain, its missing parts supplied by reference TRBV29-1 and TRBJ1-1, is SAVISQKPSRDICQRGTSLTIQCQVDSQVTMMFWYRQQPGQSLTLIATANQGSEATYESGFVIDKFPISRPNLTFSTLTVSNMSPEDSSIYLCSVMGQESTEAFFGQGTRLTVV.

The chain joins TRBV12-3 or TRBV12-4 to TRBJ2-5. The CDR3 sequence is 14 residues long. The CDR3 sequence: CASSLTAVQETQYF.

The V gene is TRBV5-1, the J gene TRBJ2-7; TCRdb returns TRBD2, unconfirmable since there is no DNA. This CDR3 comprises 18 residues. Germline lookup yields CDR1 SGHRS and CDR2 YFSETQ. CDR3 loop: CASSFSFRLAGVTYEQYF.

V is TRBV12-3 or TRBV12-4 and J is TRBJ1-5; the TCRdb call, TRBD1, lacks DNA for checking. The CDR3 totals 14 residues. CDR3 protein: CASRRGQPNQPQHF.

The CDR3: CASRTGTGTGTDTQYF. The V and J genes are TRBV6-5 and TRBJ2-3; the TRBD1 assignment by TCRdb is unverifiable without DNA. CDR3 size: 16 residues. CDR1 is MNHEY, CDR2 SVGAGI, per germline.

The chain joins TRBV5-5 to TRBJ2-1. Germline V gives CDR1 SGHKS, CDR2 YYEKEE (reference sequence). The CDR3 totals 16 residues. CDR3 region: CASSLEAGITYNEQFF.

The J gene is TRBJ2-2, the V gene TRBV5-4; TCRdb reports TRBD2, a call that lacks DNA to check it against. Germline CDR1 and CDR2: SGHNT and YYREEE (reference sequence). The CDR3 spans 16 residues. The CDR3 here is CASSLSGRGWTGELFF.

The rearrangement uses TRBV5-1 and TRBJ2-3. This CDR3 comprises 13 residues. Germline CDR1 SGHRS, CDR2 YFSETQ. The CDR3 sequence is CASSLFPSDTQYF. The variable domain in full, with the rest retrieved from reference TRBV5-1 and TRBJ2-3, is KAGVTQTPRYLIKTRGQQVTLSCSPISGHRSVSWYQQTPGQGLQFLFEYFSETQRNKGNFPGRFSGRQFSNSRSEMNVSTLELGDSALYLCASSLFPSDTQYFGPGTRLTVL.

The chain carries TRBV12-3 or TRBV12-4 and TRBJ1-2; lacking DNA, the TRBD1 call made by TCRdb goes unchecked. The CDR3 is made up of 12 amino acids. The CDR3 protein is CASSRTGGDYTF.

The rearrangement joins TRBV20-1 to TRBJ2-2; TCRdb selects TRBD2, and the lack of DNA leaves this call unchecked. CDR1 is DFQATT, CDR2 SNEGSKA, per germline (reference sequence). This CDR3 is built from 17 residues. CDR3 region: CSARAIGGEANTGELFF.

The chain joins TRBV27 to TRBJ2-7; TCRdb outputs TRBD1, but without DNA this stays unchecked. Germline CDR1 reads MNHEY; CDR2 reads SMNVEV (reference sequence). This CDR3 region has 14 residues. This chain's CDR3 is CASSPRDSSYEQYF.

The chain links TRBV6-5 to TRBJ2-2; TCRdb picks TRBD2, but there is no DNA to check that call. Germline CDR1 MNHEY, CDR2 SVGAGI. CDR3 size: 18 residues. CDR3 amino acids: CASSYRTSGRASSGELFF.

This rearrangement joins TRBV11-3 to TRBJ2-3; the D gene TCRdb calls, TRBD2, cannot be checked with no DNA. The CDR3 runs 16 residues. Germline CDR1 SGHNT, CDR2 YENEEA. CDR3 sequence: CASSLVDRVQPDTQYF.

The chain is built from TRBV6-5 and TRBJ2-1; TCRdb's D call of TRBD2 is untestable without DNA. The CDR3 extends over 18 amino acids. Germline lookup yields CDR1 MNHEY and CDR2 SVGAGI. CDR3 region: CASSYSMSKGEAHNEQFF.

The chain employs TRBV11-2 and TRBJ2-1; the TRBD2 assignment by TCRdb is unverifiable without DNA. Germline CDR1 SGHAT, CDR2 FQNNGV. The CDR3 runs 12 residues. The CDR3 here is CASTETRDEQFF.

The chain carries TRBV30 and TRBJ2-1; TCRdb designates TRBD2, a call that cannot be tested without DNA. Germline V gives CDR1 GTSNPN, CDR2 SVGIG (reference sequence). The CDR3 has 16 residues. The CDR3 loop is CAWSAGTSGRNNEQFF.